Listed below are T cell receptor beta chains from one sample, sequenced in a study of T cell repertoires in cytomegalovirus infection. TCRdb re-derived calls from the reads in MiXCR, one entry per CDR3 protein. The sample holds roughly 990,000 distinct CDR3 sequences, around 29% seen once. Antigens for these TCRs are unknown. The material sequenced was cultured CD8+ T cells from PBMCs, taken from culture after CMV antigen stimulation. These receptor sequences come from a human donor in good health (CMV status not recorded). Some clones in this sample may be carry-over from other donors' samples. Each CDR3 is given with its conserved first and last residue. A D gene is named only where the DNA matches it firmly. Where a row states a size, it is once, few, many or the class of an expanded clone; other rows omit it.

v_call	d_call	cdr3_length	clone_size	j_call	cdr3_aa	cdr3_nt
TRBV4-1	-	14	-	TRBJ1-1	CASSQSDGYTEAFF	TGCGCCAGCAGCCAGTCCGACGGTTACACTGAAGCTTTCTTT
TRBV4-1	-	15	-	TRBJ2-7	CASSQAEGSAYEQYF	TGCGCCAGCAGCCAAGCGGAGGGCAGTGCCTACGAGCAGTACTTC
TRBV27	-	14	few	TRBJ2-2	CATQDLLNTGELFF	TGTGCCACTCAGGACCTACTCAACACCGGGGAGCTGTTTTTT
TRBV19	-	15	-	TRBJ2-1	CASSRDASSYNEQFF	TGTGCCAGTAGTAGGGACGCGAGTTCCTACAATGAGCAGTTCTTC
TRBV14	-	16	-	TRBJ1-2	CASSQDYSAEPYGYTF	TGTGCCAGCAGCCAAGATTACAGCGCCGAGCCCTATGGCTACACTTTC
TRBV6-1	-	15	-	TRBJ1-6	CASSTLAGANSPLHF	TGTGCCAGCAGTACCTTAGCGGGCGCCAATTCACCCCTCCACTTT
TRBV20-1	TRBD2	15	few	TRBJ2-7	CSARDQASGAYEQYF	TGCAGTGCTAGAGATCAAGCTAGCGGGGCCTACGAGCAGTACTTC
TRBV28	-	16	few	TRBJ1-4	CASSPAGTIWDEKLFF	TGTGCCAGCAGCCCCGCCGGGACAATATGGGATGAAAAACTGTTTTTT
TRBV7-8	-	16	few	TRBJ1-5	CASSLAGLNLNQPQHF	TGTGCCAGCAGCTTAGCGGGACTCAATCTCAATCAGCCCCAGCATTTT
TRBV27	TRBD1	17	few	TRBJ2-3	CASLGQGAKRGPDTQYF	TGTGCCAGCTTGGGACAGGGGGCCAAACGGGGACCAGATACGCAGTATTTT
TRBV6-2/TRBV6-3	-	16	few	TRBJ1-1	CASSYPSGQMNTEAFF	TGTGCCAGCAGTTACCCTAGTGGGCAGATGAACACTGAAGCTTTCTTT
TRBV7-9	TRBD1	15	-	TRBJ1-1	CATPGTGPYDTEAFF	TGTGCCACCCCTGGGACAGGGCCCTATGACACTGAAGCTTTCTTT
TRBV7-6	TRBD2	14	many	TRBJ2-3	CASSPLAGTDTQYF	TGTGCCAGCAGCCCACTAGCGGGGACAGATACGCAGTATTTT
TRBV6-5	TRBD1	18	few	TRBJ1-6	CASSYSLGQRMSNSPLHF	TGTGCCAGCAGTTATTCTTTGGGACAGCGAATGAGTAATTCACCCCTCCACTTT
TRBV7-6	TRBD1	15	few	TRBJ1-1	CASSSGQGAHYEAFF	TGTGCCAGCAGCTCAGGACAGGGGGCCCACTATGAAGCTTTCTTT
TRBV24-1	-	19	few	TRBJ2-2	CATSDLSRGGKTTTGELFF	TGTGCCACCAGTGATTTGTCTCGGGGAGGTAAAACCACCACCGGGGAGCTGTTTTTT
TRBV19	-	13	-	TRBJ2-7	CASSRRGDYEQYF	TGTGCCAGTAGTCGCAGGGGGGACTACGAGCAGTACTTC
TRBV6-6	-	13	few	TRBJ1-1	CASTLTGNTEAFF	TGTGCCAGCACCCTAACAGGGAACACTGAAGCTTTCTTT
TRBV4-3	-	17	few	TRBJ1-6	CASSQDYLWGQGSPLHF	TGCGCCAGCAGCCAAGATTATCTCTGGGGCCAAGGTTCACCCCTCCACTTT
TRBV2	TRBD1	15	many	TRBJ2-3	CASSYYDRGPDTQYF	TGTGCCAGCAGTTATTACGACAGGGGGCCAGATACGCAGTATTTT
TRBV7-9	TRBD2	17	few	TRBJ2-1	CASSLALGAGGDNEQFF	TGTGCCAGCAGCTTAGCCCTCGGGGCGGGGGGGGACAATGAGCAGTTCTTC
TRBV27	TRBD2	15	-	TRBJ2-5	CASSLLASGSETQYF	TGTGCCAGCAGTTTACTCGCTAGCGGGAGCGAGACCCAGTACTTC
TRBV7-8	-	16	-	TRBJ2-5	CASSLVRRGLQETQYF	TGTGCCAGCAGCTTAGTACGCAGGGGACTGCAGGAGACCCAGTACTTC
TRBV4-3	-	14	-	TRBJ2-4	CASSQEGGPNIQYF	TGCGCCAGCAGCCAAGAGGGGGGGCCGAACATTCAGTACTTC
TRBV12-3/TRBV12-4	-	15	many	TRBJ2-3	CASSFLQGPGDTQYF	TGTGCCAGCAGTTTCTTGCAGGGACCTGGGGATACGCAGTATTTT
TRBV15	-	14	few	TRBJ2-7	CATSRAGRDYEQYF	TGTGCCACCAGCAGAGCGGGCAGGGATTACGAGCAGTACTTC
TRBV6-2/TRBV6-3	-	16	-	TRBJ1-5	CASSSLPSRRNQPQHF	TGTGCCAGCAGTTCCTTACCCAGTCGGCGCAATCAGCCCCAGCATTTT
TRBV7-2	-	21	many	TRBJ1-6	CASSLAGGTARPSSYNSPLHF	TGTGCCAGCAGCTTAGCGGGGGGGACTGCGCGACCGAGCTCCTATAATTCACCCCTCCACTTT
TRBV12-3/TRBV12-4	-	13	few	TRBJ1-2	CASSLALVYGYTF	TGTGCCAGCAGTTTAGCGCTCGTCTACGGCTACACCTTC
TRBV4-1	-	13	few	TRBJ2-3	CASSHDVQNTQYF	TGCGCCAGCAGCCACGATGTACAGAATACGCAGTATTTT
TRBV6-5	-	16	few	TRBJ2-1	CASSYSLENWGDEQFF	TGTGCCAGCAGTTACTCATTGGAAAACTGGGGGGATGAGCAGTTCTTC
TRBV5-8	-	16	-	TRBJ2-4	CASSLKTSLAKNIQYF	TGTGCCAGCAGCTTGAAGACCTCACTAGCCAAAAACATTCAGTACTTC
TRBV28	-	16	-	TRBJ1-2	CASSADSSPLFYGYTF	TGTGCCAGCAGTGCCGACAGTTCCCCCCTATTCTATGGCTACACCTTC
TRBV20-1	TRBD1	14	-	TRBJ2-6	CSAWTGSGANVLTF	TGCAGTGCCTGGACAGGGTCTGGGGCCAACGTCCTGACTTTC
TRBV7-9	TRBD1	14	few	TRBJ1-4	CASRGQGGIGKLFF	TGTGCCAGCCGCGGACAGGGAGGCATCGGAAAACTGTTTTTT
TRBV3-1	-	14	-	TRBJ2-3	CASSQARSTDTQYF	TGTGCCAGCAGCCAAGCCAGGAGTACAGATACGCAGTATTTT
TRBV6-1	-	15	-	TRBJ1-6	CVSSEGRERNSPLHF	TGTGTCAGCAGTGAGGGAAGGGAGAGGAATTCACCCCTCCACTTT
TRBV27	TRBD1	14	-	TRBJ2-7	CASSFTGTAHEQYF	TGTGCCAGCAGTTTTACCGGGACAGCTCACGAGCAGTACTTC
TRBV7-3	TRBD1	14	-	TRBJ1-6	CASSLGTVNSPLHF	TGTGCCAGCAGCTTGGGGACAGTTAATTCACCCCTCCACTTT
TRBV28	TRBD2	15	-	TRBJ2-1	CASDPGGVAYNEQFF	TGTGCCAGTGACCCCGGGGGGGTTGCCTACAATGAGCAGTTCTTC
TRBV29-1	-	13	once	TRBJ2-2	CSHLKENTGELFF	TGCAGCCACCTCAAGGAGAACACCGGGGAGCTGTTTTTT
TRBV10-3	-	12	-	TRBJ1-2	CAISESTYGYTF	TGTGCCATCAGTGAGTCGACCTATGGCTACACCTTC
TRBV27	-	12	-	TRBJ2-3	CASSRALDTQYF	TGTGCCAGCAGTCGCGCATTGGATACGCAGTATTTT
TRBV7-9	-	12	-	TRBJ2-1	CASSYQEDEQFF	TGTGCCAGCAGCTACCAAGAGGATGAGCAGTTCTTC
TRBV7-2	TRBD2	16	many	TRBJ2-2	CASSLGAAGYTGELFF	TGTGCCAGCAGCTTAGGTGCAGCGGGGTACACCGGGGAGCTGTTTTTT
TRBV12-3/TRBV12-4	-	14	many	TRBJ1-1	CASSLSQGFTEAFF	TGTGCCAGCAGTTTAAGTCAGGGGTTCACTGAAGCTTTCTTT
TRBV18	TRBD1	15	many	TRBJ2-7	CASSPRDRDTYEQYF	TGTGCCAGCTCACCCCGGGACAGGGACACCTACGAGCAGTACTTC
TRBV6-1	-	14	few	TRBJ1-5	CASSEWAGEDSQHF	TGTGCCAGCAGTGAATGGGCAGGGGAGGATAGCCAGCATTTT
TRBV4-3	-	13	-	TRBJ1-1	CASSPIVWRPAFF	TGCGCCAGCAGCCCCATAGTATGGCGACCAGCTTTCTTT
TRBV15	TRBD1	16	few	TRBJ2-2	CATSRNRQGRTGELFF	TGTGCCACCAGCAGAAACCGACAGGGTCGCACCGGGGAGCTGTTTTTT
TRBV6-1	-	14	few	TRBJ1-2	CASSSPSFFYGYTF	TGTGCCAGCAGTTCCCCATCCTTCTTCTATGGCTACACCTTC
TRBV12-3/TRBV12-4	-	14	-	TRBJ2-1	CASSLDSRAPEQFF	TGTGCCAGCAGTCTCGATTCAAGGGCCCCTGAGCAGTTCTTC
TRBV7-9	-	15	-	TRBJ2-5	CASSPWGYERETQYF	TGTGCCAGCAGCCCTTGGGGGTATGAGCGGGAGACCCAGTACTTC
TRBV6-5	-	15	many	TRBJ2-1	CASSYGGGTYNEQFF	TGTGCCAGCAGTTACGGGGGCGGCACCTACAATGAGCAGTTCTTC
TRBV6-5	-	13	few	TRBJ1-2	CASSYTWDHGYTF	TGTGCCAGCAGTTACACGTGGGACCATGGCTACACCTTC